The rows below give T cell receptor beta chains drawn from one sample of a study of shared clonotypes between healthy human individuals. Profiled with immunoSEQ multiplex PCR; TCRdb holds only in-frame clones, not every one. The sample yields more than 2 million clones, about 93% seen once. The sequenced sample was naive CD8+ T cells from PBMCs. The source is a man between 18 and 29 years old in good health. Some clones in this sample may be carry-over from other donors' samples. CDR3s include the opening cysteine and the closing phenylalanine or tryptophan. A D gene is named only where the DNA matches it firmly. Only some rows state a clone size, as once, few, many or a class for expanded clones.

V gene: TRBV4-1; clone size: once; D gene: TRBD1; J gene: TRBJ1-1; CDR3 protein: CASSQDPRTGNTEAFF; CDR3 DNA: TGCGCCAGCAGCCAAGATCCCAGGACAGGGAACACTGAAGCTTTCTTT
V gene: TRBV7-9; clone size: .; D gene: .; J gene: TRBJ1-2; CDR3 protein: CASSLAGGRNYGYTF; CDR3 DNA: TGTGCCAGCAGCTTAGCCGGGGGGCGTAACTATGGCTACACCTTC
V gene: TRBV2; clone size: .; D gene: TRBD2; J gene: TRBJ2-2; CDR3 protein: CASSGPGRREGRAGELFF; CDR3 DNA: TGTGCCAGCAGTGGCCCCGGAAGGCGGGAGGGCCGGGCCGGGGAGCTGTTTTTT
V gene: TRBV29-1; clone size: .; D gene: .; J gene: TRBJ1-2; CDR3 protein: CSARATETNYGYTF; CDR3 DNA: TGCAGCGCACGCGCGACCGAAACTAACTATGGCTACACCTTC
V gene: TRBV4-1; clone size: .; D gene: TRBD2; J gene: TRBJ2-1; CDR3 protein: CASSPTSETYNEQFF; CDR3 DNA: TGCGCCAGCAGCCCGACTAGCGAGACCTACAATGAGCAGTTCTTC
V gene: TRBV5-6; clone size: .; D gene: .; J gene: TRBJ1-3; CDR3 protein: CASSSLSGNGNTIYF; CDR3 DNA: TGTGCCAGCAGTTCCCTCTCGGGCAATGGAAACACCATATATTTT
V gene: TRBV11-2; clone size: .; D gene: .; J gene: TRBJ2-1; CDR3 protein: CASSLGAGLPNEQFF; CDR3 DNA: TGTGCCAGCAGCTTAGGCGCGGGACTCCCCAATGAGCAGTTCTTC
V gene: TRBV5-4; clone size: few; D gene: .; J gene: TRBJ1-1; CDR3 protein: CASTTWGGYTEAFF; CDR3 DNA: TGTGCCAGCACCACGTGGGGAGGGTACACTGAAGCTTTCTTT
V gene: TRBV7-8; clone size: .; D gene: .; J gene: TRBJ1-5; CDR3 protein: CASSLSGGQPQHF; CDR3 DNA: TGTGCCAGCAGCTTATCCGGCGGTCAGCCCCAGCATTTT
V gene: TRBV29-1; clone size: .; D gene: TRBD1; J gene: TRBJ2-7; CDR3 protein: CRDGYRGPYEQYF; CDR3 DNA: TGCAGAGACGGGTACAGGGGGCCCTACGAGCAGTACTTC
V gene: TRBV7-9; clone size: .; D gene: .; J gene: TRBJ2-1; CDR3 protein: CASSLDASSYNEQFF; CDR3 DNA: TGTGCCAGCAGCTTAGACGCAAGCTCCTACAATGAGCAGTTCTTC
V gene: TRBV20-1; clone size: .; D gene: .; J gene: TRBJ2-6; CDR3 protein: CSFGANVLTF; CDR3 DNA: TGCAGCTTTGGGGCCAACGTCCTGACTTTC
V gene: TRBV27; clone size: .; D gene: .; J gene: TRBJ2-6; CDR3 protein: CASSAGAGANVLTF; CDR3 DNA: TGTGCCAGCTCGGCAGGGGCTGGGGCCAACGTCCTGACTTTC
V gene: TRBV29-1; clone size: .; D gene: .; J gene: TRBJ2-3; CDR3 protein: CSVCGIHTDTQYF; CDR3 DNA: TGCAGCGTATGCGGGATTCACACAGATACGCAGTATTTT
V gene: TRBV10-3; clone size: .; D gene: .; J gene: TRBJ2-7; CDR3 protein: CAIGGTRGYEQYF; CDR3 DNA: TGTGCCATCGGAGGTACCCGGGGCTACGAGCAGTACTTC
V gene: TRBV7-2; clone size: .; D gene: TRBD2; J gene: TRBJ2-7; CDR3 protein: CASSFTSGRYEQYF; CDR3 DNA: TGTGCCAGCAGCTTCACTAGCGGGCGCTACGAGCAGTACTTC
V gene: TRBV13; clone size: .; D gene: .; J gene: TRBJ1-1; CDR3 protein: CASSSTQVLEAFF; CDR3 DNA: TGTGCCAGCAGCTCAACGCAGGTCCTTGAAGCTTTCTTT
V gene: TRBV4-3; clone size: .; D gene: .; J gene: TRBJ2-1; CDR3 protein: CASSQDALKLAHPNEQFF; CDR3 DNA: TGCGCCAGCAGCCAAGACGCCTTAAAATTAGCCCACCCCAATGAGCAGTTCTTC
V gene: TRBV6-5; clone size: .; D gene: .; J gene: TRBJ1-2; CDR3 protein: CASSYGTGFRYGYTF; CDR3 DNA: TGTGCCAGCAGTTACGGAACAGGATTTCGGTATGGCTACACCTTC
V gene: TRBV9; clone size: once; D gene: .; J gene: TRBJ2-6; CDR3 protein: CASSAPSSTGANVLTF; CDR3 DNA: TGTGCCAGCAGCGCGCCGTCCTCAACTGGGGCCAACGTCCTGACTTTC
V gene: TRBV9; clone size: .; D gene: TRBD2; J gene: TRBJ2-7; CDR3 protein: CASSAGLASSYEQYF; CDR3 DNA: TGTGCCAGCAGCGCCGGACTAGCGAGCTCCTACGAGCAGTACTTC
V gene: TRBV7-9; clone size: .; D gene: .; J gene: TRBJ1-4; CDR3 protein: CASTPPGSTNEKLFF; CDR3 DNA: TGTGCCAGCACCCCACCAGGGTCAACTAATGAAAAACTGTTTTTT
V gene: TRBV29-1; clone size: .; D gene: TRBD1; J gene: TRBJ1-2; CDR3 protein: CSARAGQGMGDYGYTF; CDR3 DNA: TGCAGCGCGAGAGCGGGACAGGGGATGGGGGACTATGGCTACACCTTC
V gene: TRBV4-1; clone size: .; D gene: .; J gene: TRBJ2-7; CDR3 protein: CASSQSYGDRFYEQYF; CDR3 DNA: TGCGCCAGCAGCCAATCGTACGGCGACAGGTTCTACGAGCAGTACTTC
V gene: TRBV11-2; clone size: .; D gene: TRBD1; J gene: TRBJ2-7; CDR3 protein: CASSVDRGSSYEQYF; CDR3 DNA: TGTGCCAGCAGCGTCGACAGGGGTAGCTCCTACGAGCAGTACTTC
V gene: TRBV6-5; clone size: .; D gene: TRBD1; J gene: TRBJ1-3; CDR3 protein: CASSSRTGAGNTIYF; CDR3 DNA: TGTGCCAGCAGTTCCCGGACAGGGGCTGGAAACACCATATATTTT